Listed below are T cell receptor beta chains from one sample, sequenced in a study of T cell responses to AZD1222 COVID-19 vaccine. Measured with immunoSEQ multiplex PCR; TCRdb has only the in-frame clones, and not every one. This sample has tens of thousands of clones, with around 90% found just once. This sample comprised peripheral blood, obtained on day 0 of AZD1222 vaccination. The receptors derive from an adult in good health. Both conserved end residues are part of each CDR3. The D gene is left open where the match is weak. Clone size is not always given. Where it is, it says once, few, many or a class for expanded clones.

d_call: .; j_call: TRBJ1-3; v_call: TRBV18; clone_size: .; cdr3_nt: TGTGCCAGCTCACCACCCACCGGGGCGCCTGGAAACACCATATATTTT; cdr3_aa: CASSPPTGAPGNTIYF
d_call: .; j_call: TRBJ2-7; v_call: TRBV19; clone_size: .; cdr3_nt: TGTGCCACCTCGACAGTTGCTACCGAGCAGTACTTC; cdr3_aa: CATSTVATEQYF
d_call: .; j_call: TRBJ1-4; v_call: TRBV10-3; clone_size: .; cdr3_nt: TGTGCCATCAGTGAGGCTCAGGTTTCGGGGGAAAAACTGTTTTTT; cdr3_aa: CAISEAQVSGEKLFF
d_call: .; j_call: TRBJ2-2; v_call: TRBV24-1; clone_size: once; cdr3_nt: TGTGCCACCAGTGTCTTAGCGACGACTAACACCGGGGAGCTGTTTTTT; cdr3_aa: CATSVLATTNTGELFF
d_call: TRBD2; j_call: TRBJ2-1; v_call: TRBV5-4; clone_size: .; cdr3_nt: TGTGCCAGCAGCCGAACGGGGGGATTTGGGGACAATGAGCAGTTCTTC; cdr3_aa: CASSRTGGFGDNEQFF
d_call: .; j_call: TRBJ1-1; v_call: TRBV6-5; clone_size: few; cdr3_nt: TGTGCCAGCAGTTACTCGACCCCACGGGGGCTAGCTTTCTTT; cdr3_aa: CASSYSTPRGLAFF
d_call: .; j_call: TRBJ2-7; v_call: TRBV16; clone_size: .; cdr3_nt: TGTGCCAGCAGCCCCGCCACCGAGCAGTACTTC; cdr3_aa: CASSPATEQYF
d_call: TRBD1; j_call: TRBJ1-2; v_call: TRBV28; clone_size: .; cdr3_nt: TGTGCCAGCAGCCCGGGACAGGGAAGCTATGGCTACACCTTC; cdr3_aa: CASSPGQGSYGYTF
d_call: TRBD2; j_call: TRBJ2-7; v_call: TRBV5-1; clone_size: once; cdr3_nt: TGCGCCAGCAGCTTGGAACTAGCGGGAGAGGGAGAGCAGTACTTC; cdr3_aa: CASSLELAGEGEQYF
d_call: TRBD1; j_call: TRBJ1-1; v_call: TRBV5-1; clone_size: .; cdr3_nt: TGCGCCAGCAGTTTAGACAGGGCGAACACTGAAGCTTTCTTT; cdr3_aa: CASSLDRANTEAFF
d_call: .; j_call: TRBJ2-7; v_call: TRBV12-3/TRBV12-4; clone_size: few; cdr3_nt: TGTGCCAGTGCTGGGGGCCCAAGCGAGCAGTACTTC; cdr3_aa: CASAGGPSEQYF
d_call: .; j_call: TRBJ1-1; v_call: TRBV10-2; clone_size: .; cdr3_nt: TGCGCCAGCCGGGTGAAAGTGGTGAACACTGAAGCTTTCTTT; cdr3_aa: CASRVKVVNTEAFF
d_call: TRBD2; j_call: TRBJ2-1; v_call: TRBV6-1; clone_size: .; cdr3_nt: TGTGCCAGCAGTGGGCTTACTAGCGGGGTTAACAATGAGCAGTTCTTC; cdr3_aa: CASSGLTSGVNNEQFF
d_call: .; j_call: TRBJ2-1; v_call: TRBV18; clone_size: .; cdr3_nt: TGTGCCAGCTCACCGGAGCTATACAATGAGCAGTTCTTC; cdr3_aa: CASSPELYNEQFF
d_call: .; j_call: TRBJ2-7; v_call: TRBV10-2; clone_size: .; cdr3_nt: TGCGCCAGCAGTAGGGGTCGTAACGAGCAGTACTTC; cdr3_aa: CASSRGRNEQYF
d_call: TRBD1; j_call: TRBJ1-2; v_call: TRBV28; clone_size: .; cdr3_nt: TGTGCCAGCAGTTTATCCGACAGGGCTGGCTACACCTTC; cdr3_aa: CASSLSDRAGYTF
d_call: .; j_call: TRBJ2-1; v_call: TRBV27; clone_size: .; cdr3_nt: TGTGCCAGCAGTTTAAGGCGAACTATGGAGCAGTTCTTC; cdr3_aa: CASSLRRTMEQFF
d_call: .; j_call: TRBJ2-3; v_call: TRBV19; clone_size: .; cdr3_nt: TGTGCCAGTCGCGGCAGGGGCCCAGATACGCAGTATTTT; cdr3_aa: CASRGRGPDTQYF
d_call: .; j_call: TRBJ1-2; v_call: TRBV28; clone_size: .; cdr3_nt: TGTGCCAGCAGCTCAGCAGGGGACTATGGCTACACCTTC; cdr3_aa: CASSSAGDYGYTF
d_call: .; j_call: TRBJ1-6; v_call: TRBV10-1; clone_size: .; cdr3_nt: TGCGCCAGCAGTGAACAGACGAATTCACCCCTCCACTTT; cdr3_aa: CASSEQTNSPLHF
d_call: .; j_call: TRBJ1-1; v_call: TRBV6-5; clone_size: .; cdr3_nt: TGTGCCAGCACCCCCAATGGGCCTTTTTATGGGAAAGCTTTCTTT; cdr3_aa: CASTPNGPFYGKAFF
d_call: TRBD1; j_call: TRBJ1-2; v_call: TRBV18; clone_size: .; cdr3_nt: TGTGCCAGCTCACCAACCTGGGACAGGGGGAACTATGGCTACACCTTC; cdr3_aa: CASSPTWDRGNYGYTF
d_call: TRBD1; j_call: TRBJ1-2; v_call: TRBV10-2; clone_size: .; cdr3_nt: TGCGCCAGCGGGGACAGGGAGCACTATGGCTACACCTTC; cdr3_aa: CASGDREHYGYTF
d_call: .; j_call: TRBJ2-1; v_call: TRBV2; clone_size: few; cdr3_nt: TGTGCCAGCAGTGAAGCTGCCCCGGGAGTATGGTCCTACAATGAGCAGTTCTTC; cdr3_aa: CASSEAAPGVWSYNEQFF
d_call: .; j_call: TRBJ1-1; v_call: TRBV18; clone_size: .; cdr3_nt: TGTGCCAGCTCGAGCAGGTTCTGGGAGCTAAACACTGAAGCTTTCTTT; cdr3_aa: CASSSRFWELNTEAFF
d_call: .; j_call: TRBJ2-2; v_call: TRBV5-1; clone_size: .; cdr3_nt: TGCGCCAGCAGCGTCCAGGGGCTCACCGGGGAGCTGTTTTTT; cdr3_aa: CASSVQGLTGELFF
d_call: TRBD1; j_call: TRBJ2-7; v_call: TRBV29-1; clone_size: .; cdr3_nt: TGCAGCGTTGGACAGGGGGGCGAGCAGTACTTC; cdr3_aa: CSVGQGGEQYF
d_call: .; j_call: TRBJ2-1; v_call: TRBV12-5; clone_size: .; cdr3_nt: TGTGCTAGTGGTTTGGGCCCCCCGGGATCTCGCAATGAGCAGTTCTTC; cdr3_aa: CASGLGPPGSRNEQFF
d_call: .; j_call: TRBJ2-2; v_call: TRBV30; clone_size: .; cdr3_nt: TGTGCCTGGATATACGCGAACACCGGGGAGCTGTTTTTT; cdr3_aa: CAWIYANTGELFF
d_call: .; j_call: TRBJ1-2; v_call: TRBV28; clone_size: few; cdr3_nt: TGTGCCAGCAGTCTACTGACCAACTATGGCTACACCTTC; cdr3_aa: CASSLLTNYGYTF
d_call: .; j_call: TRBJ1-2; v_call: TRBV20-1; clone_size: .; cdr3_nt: TGCAGTGCTAGTGAAGGGGGGACTGGCTACACCTTC; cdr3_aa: CSASEGGTGYTF
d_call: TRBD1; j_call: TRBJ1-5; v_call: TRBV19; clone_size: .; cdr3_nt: TGTGCCAGTAGTGACCGGGACAGGGGTCAGCCCCAGCATTTT; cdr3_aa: CASSDRDRGQPQHF
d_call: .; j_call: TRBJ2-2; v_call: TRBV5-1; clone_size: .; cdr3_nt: TGCGCCAGCAGCTTGGTTACAGTTGGTTGGACCGGGGAGCTGTTTTTT; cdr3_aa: CASSLVTVGWTGELFF
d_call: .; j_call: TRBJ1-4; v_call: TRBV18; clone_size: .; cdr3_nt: TGTGCCAGCTCACCGGTTGGTGTAACAACTAATGAAAAACTGTTTTTT; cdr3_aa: CASSPVGVTTNEKLFF
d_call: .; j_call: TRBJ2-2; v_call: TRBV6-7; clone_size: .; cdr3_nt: TGCGAGATTCTATCGAAACATTCCGGGGAGCTGTTTTTT; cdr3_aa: CEILSKHSGELFF
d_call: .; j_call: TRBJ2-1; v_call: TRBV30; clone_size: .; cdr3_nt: TGTGCCTGGAGAGGGGACGGGATGATTTACAATGAGCAGTTCTTC; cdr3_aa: CAWRGDGMIYNEQFF
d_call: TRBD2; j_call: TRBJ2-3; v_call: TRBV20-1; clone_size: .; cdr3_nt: TGCGGGGGGGTGGAGGATACGCAGTATTTT; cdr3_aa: CGGVEDTQYF
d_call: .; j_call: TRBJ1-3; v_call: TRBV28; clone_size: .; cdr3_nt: TGTGCCAGCAGTTTGTCGGGAAACACCATATATTTT; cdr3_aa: CASSLSGNTIYF
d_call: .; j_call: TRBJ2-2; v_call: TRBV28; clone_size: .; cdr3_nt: TGTGCCAGCAGTCCCCCTGTCGGGACTTATAACACCGGGGAGCTGTTTTTT; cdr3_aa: CASSPPVGTYNTGELFF
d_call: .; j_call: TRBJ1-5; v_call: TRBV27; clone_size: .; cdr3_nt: TGTGCCAGCAGACAATTAAGCAATCAGCCCCAGCATTTT; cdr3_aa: CASRQLSNQPQHF
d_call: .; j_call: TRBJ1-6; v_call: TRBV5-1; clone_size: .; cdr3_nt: TGCGCCAGCAGCCCCGCCGGGGGCTATAATTCACCCCTCCACTTT; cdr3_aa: CASSPAGGYNSPLHF
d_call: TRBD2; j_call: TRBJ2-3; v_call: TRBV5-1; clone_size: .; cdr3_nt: TGCGCCAGCAGCCCTGACCCCGGGACTAGCGGGCGGGTAGGCACGCAGTATTTT; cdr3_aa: CASSPDPGTSGRVGTQYF
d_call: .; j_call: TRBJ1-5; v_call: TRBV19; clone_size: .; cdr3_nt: TGTGCCAGTAGTCCAGAGGCCCCCCGGAATCAGCCCCAGCATTTT; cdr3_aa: CASSPEAPRNQPQHF